These T cell receptor beta chains were read from a single sample in a study of identical twins. In TCRdb, the 5' RACE reads were re-called with MiXCR into one record per CDR3 protein. The profile covers a few hundred thousand distinct CDR3 sequences, with 24% appearing a single time and 2.9% taken by the ten largest. A further study also used this sample, focusing on T cells expressing NK-cell markers.

The sequenced sample consisted of CD4+ T cells sorted from blood. The receptor set was obtained from a woman aged 18-35 years in good health. Both conserved end residues are part of each CDR3. The order of the fields is CDR3 protein, D gene, V gene. A D gene is named only where the DNA matches it firmly.

CDR3: CATGTEVMNTEAFF
D: TRBD1
V: TRBV12-3/TRBV12-4

CDR3: CSATGLSYEQYF
D: .
V: TRBV20-1

CDR3: CASSLRAGGQEQFF
D: TRBD2
V: TRBV7-2

CDR3: CSARTGQRAFF
D: .
V: TRBV20-1

CDR3: CASSRGPLISPLHF
D: .
V: TRBV5-1

CDR3: CASSSEASGRTDTQYF
D: TRBD2
V: TRBV4-3

CDR3: CSARAASYEQYF
D: .
V: TRBV20-1

CDR3: CASSYSVLGQAVNGELFF
D: TRBD1
V: TRBV6-5

CDR3: CASSYETGSNSYEQYF
D: .
V: TRBV6-2/TRBV6-3

CDR3: CASSVGGWVPAEQFF
D: .
V: TRBV9

CDR3: CASSLETTVGGYTF
D: .
V: TRBV5-1

CDR3: CASSEQGVYNEQFF
D: TRBD1
V: TRBV2

CDR3: CASTQRESYEQFF
D: .
V: TRBV7-9

CDR3: CSAPRTGRRTDTQYF
D: TRBD1
V: TRBV20-1

CDR3: CAISQGGNTIYF
D: .
V: TRBV10-3

CDR3: CASSAKKGVNSGANVLTF
D: .
V: TRBV9

CDR3: CASTQGYSDITEAFF
D: .
V: TRBV5-1

CDR3: CASSRGIYYEQYF
D: .
V: TRBV6-1

CDR3: CASSLVTSPYNEQFF
D: .
V: TRBV5-1

CDR3: CSVARGPINTEAFF
D: .
V: TRBV29-1

CDR3: CASSPLLLLGSTDTQYF
D: .
V: TRBV7-2

CDR3: CASGADDSSYEQYF
D: .
V: TRBV5-1

CDR3: CASSIVRRYNEQFF
D: .
V: TRBV19

CDR3: CSVDRVGGTDTQYF
D: .
V: TRBV29-1

CDR3: CSAGGLAGPREQFF
D: TRBD2
V: TRBV20-1

CDR3: CASLYRDSSNEQFF
D: .
V: TRBV2

CDR3: CASSLFLSSYEQYF
D: .
V: TRBV5-1

CDR3: CASSEQSSTDTQYF
D: .
V: TRBV9

CDR3: CASSLVSGQVNEQFF
D: .
V: TRBV7-2

CDR3: CSASTGADYGYTF
D: .
V: TRBV20-1

CDR3: CASSLLSSTNEKLFF
D: .
V: TRBV7-9

CDR3: CSATTVNEQFF
D: .
V: TRBV20-1

CDR3: CATSRVDNEQFF
D: .
V: TRBV15